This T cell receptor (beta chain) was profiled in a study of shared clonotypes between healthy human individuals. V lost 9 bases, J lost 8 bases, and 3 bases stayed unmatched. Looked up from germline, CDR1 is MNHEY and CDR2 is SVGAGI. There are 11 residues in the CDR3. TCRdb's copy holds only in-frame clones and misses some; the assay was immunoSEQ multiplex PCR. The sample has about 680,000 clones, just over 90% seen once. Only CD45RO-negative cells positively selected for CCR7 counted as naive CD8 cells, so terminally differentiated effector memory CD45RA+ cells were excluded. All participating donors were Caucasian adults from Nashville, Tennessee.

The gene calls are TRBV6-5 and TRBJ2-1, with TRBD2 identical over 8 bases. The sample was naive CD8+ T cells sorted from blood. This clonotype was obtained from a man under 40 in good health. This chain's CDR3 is CASLAGDEQFF. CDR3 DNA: TGTGCCAGTCTAGCGGGCGATGAGCAGTTCTTC.